This T cell receptor (beta chain) was obtained from a study of blood T cell repertoires in COVID-19. Study details: Sites in the United States, Italy and Spain provided acute and convalescent COVID-19 samples. T cells, B-cell-depleted T cells, or PBMCs supplied cDNA or gDNA.

V lost 6 bases to trimming and J lost 5 bases, with 20 bases between them. CDR3 length: 15 amino acids. Germline CDR1 reads MNHEY; CDR2 reads SMNVEV (reference sequence). Under the authors' procedure: Reference gene primer amplification yielded estimated nucleated cell counts. Some clones are missing from TCRdb's copy, which holds only in-frame ones; the method was immunoSEQ multiplex PCR. The D gene and trimming were derived from the DNA, and the V and J assignments and clone size from that table. Among hundreds of thousands of clones listed, roughly 85% were seen once. Material for sequencing was peripheral blood. The gene calls are TRBV27 and TRBJ2-7; maybe TRBD2 (5 bases). This receptor was taken from a man aged 45-65 years with active or convalescent COVID-19. DNA of the CDR3: TGTGCCAGCAGGCGAGGAGAGCGGCGTGACAACGAGCAGTACTTC. It yields the protein CASRRGERRDNEQYF.